The entry that follows covers one T cell receptor beta chain sequence. Using immunoSEQ multiplex PCR, the repertoire was profiled, and TCRdb retains in-frame clones only, with some absent. The table shows about 100,000 clones, with just under 80% occurring only once. These data come from a study of blood T cell repertoires in COVID-19. As for the study in general: The origin of the acute and convalescent COVID-19 samples was the United States, Italy and Spain. T cells, B-cell-depleted T cells, or PBMCs supplied cDNA or gDNA.

The CDR3 extends over 14 amino acids. Germline CDR1 SGHTA, CDR2 FQGNSA. V dropped 3 bases and J dropped 9 bases, with 12 bases sitting between them. This clonotype originated in an older man with active or convalescent COVID-19. The chain combines TRBV7-2 with TRBJ1-6; possibly TRBD1 for D (5 bases). Source material: peripheral blood. CDR3: CASSFGGSGSPLHF. The CDR3 DNA is TGTGCCAGCAGCTTTGGGGGGTCGGGTTCACCCCTCCACTTT.